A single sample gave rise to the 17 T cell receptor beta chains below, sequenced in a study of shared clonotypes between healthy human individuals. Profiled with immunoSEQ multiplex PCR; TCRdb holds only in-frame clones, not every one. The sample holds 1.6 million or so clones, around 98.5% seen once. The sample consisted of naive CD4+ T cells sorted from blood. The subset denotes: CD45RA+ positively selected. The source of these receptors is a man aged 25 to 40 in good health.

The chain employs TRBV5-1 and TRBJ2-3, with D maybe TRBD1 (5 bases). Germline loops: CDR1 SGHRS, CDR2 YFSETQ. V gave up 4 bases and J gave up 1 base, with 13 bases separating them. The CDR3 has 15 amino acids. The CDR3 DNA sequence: TGCGCCAGCAGCGGGGTGGCAGGGCGCACAGATACGCAGTATTTT. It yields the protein CASSGVAGRTDTQYF.

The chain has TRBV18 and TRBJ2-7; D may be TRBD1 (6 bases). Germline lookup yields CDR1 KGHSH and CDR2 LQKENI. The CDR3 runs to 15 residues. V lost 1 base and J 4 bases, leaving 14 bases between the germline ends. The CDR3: CASSPLPGERYEQYF. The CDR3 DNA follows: TGTGCCAGCTCACCACTTCCAGGGGAGAGGTACGAGCAGTACTTC.

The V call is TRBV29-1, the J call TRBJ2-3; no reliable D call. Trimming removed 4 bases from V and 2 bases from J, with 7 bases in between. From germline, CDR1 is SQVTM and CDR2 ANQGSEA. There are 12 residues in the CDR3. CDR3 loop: CSVVETTDTQYF. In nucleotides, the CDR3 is TGCAGCGTTGTCGAAACCACAGATACGCAGTATTTT.

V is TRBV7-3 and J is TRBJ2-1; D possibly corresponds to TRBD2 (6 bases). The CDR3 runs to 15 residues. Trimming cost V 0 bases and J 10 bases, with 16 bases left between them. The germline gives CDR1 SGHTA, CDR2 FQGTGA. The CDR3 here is CASSLTSGEEGEQFF. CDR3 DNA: TGTGCCAGCAGCTTAACGTCCGGCGAGGAGGGAGAGCAGTTCTTC.

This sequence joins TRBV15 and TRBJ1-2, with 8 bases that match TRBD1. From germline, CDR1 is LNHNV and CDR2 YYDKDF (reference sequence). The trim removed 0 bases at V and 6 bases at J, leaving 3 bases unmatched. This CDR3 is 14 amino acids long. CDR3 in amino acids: CATSRDRQGNGYTF. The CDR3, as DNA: TGTGCCACCAGCAGAGATCGACAGGGGAATGGCTACACCTTC.

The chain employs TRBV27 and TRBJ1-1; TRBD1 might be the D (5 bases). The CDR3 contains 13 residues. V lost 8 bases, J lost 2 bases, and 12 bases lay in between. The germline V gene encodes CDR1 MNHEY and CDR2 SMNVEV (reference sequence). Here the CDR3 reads CASRNQGNTEAFF. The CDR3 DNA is TGTGCCAGCCGCAACCAGGGAAACACTGAAGCTTTCTTT.

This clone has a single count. CDR3 bases: TGTGCCAGCAGTTTCGGAGGGGCCCACTATGGCTACACCTTC. Its protein product is CASSFGGAHYGYTF. This chain links TRBV28 with TRBJ1-2; TRBD1 might be the D (5 bases). CDR1 and CDR2 (germline): MDHEN, SYDVKM. V dropped 3 bases and J dropped 3 bases, with 11 bases sitting between them. The CDR3 consists of 14 residues.

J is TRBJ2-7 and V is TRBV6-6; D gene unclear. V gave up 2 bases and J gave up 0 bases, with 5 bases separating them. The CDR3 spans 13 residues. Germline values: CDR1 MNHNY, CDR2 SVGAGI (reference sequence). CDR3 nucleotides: TGTGCCAGCAGTTACATCCCCTCCTACGAGCAGTACTTC. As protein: CASSYIPSYEQYF.

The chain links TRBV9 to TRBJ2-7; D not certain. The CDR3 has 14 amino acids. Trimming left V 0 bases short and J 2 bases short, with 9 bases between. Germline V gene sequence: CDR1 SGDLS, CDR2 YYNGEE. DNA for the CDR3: TGTGCCAGCAGCGTAGGGGCGAGAGCCTACGAGCAGTACTTC. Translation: CASSVGARAYEQYF.

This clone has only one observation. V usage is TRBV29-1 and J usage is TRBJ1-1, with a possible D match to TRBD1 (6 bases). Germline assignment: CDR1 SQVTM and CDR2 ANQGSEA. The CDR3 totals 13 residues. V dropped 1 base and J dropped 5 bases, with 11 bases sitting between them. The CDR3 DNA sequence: TGCAGCGTTGAAGCTGCGGGGGCGACTGAAGCTTTCTTT. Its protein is CSVEAAGATEAFF.

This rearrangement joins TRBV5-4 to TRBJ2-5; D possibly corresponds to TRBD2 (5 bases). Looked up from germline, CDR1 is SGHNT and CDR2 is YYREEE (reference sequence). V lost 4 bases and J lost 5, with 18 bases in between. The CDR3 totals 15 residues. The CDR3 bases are TGTGCCAGCAGCCCTGGTCGGGGAAGTAGGGAGACCCAGTACTTC. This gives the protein CASSPGRGSRETQYF.

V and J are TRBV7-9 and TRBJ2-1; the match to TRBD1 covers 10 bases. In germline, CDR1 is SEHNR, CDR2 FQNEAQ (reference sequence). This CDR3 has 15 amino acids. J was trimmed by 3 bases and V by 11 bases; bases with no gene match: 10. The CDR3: CADERQGAIYNEQFF. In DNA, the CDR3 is TGTGCCGATGAGAGACAGGGGGCGATCTACAATGAGCAGTTCTTC.

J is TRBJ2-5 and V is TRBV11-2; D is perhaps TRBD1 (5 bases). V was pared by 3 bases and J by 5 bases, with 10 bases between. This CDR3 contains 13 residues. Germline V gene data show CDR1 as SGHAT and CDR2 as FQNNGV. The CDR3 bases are TGTGCCAGCAGCTTTAGGGGTTGGGAGACCCAGTACTTC. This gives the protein CASSFRGWETQYF.

CDR3 in amino acids: CASRRGVSYTEAFF. The CDR3, as DNA: TGTGCCAGCAGGCGAGGGGTTTCCTACACTGAAGCTTTCTTT. V usage is TRBV6-5 and J usage is TRBJ1-1; D is possibly TRBD1 (5 bases). The V end was cut by 6 bases, the J end by 3 bases, with 14 bases between. The V gene's germline CDR1 is MNHEY and CDR2 SVGAGI. CDR3 length equals 14 residues.

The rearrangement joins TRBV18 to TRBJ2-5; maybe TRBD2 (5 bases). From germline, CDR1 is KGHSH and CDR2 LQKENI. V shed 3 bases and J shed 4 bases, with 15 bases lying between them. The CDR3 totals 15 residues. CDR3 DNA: TGTGCCAGCTCACCCATTGCAGAGGGTGGAGAGACCCAGTACTTC. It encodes CASSPIAEGGETQYF.

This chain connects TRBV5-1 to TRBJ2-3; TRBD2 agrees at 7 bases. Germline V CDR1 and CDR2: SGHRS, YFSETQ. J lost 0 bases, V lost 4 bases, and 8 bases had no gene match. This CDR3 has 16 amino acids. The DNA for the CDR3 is TGCGCCAGCAGCCCACCCCTAGCGGCTAGCACAGATACGCAGTATTTT. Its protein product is CASSPPLAASTDTQYF.

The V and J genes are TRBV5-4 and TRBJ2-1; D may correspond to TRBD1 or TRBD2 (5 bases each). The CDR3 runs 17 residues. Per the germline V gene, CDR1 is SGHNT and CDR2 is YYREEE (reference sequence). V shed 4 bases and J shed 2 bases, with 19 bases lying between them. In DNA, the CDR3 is TGTGCCAGCAGCCTGACCCCCGGGACGGATACCTACAATGAGCAGTTCTTC. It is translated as CASSLTPGTDTYNEQFF.